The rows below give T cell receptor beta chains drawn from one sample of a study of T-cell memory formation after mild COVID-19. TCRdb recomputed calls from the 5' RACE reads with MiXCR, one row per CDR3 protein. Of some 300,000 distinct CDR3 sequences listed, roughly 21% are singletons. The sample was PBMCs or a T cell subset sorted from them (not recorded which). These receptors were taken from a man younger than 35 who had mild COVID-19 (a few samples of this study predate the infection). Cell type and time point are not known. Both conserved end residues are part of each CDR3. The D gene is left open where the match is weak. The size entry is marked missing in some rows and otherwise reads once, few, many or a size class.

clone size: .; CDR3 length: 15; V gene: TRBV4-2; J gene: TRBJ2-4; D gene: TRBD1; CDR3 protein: CASSQDEQGENIQYF; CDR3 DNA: TGTGCCAGCAGCCAAGATGAGCAGGGGGAAAACATTCAGTACTTC
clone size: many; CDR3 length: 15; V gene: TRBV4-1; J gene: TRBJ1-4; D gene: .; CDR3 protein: CASLNPGSGNEKLFF; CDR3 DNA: TGCGCCAGCCTAAACCCCGGGTCAGGTAATGAAAAACTGTTTTTT
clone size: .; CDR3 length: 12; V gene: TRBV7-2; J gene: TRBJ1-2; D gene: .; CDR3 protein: CASSLGPGGYTF; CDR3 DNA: TGTGCCAGCAGCTTAGGCCCGGGCGGCTACACCTTC
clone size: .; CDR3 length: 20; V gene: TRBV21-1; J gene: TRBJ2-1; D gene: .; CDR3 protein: CASSKDSGGWDVAAQREQLF; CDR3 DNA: TGTGCCAGCAGCAAAGATTCAGGGGGCTGGGACGTGGCGGCTCAACGGGAGCAGTTATTC
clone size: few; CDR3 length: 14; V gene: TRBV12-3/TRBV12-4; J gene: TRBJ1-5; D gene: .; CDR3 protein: CASSLARTVRPQHF; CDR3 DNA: TGTGCCAGCAGTTTAGCAAGAACGGTTCGGCCCCAGCATTTT
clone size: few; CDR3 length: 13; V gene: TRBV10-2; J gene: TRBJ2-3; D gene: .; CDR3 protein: CASSEPGGDTQYF; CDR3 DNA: TGCGCCAGCAGTGAACCCGGAGGAGATACGCAGTATTTT
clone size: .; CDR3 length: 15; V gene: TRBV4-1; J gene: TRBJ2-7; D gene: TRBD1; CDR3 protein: CASSHHMGQGYEQYF; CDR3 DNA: TGCGCCAGCAGCCACCACATGGGACAGGGCTACGAGCAGTACTTC
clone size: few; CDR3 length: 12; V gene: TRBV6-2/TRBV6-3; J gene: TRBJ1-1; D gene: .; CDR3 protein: CASRPDYTEAFF; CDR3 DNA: TGTGCCAGCAGGCCAGATTACACTGAAGCTTTCTTT
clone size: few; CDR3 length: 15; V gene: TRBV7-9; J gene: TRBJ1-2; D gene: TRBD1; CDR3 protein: CASSRAGTGFSGYTF; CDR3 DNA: TGTGCCAGCAGCCGAGCAGGGACAGGGTTTAGTGGCTACACCTTC
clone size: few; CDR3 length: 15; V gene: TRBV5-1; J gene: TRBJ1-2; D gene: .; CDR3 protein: CASSLVGNTNYGYTF; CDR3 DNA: TGCGCCAGCAGCTTGGTGGGGAACACTAACTATGGCTACACCTTC
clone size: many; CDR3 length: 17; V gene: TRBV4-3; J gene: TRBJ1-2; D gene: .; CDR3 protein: CASSPSRSPGVVYGYTF; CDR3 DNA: TGCGCCAGCAGCCCTAGCAGGTCGCCTGGTGTGGTCTATGGCTACACCTTC
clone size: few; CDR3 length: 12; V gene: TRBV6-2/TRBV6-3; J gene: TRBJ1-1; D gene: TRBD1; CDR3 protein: CASGQGNTEAFF; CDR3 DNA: TGTGCCAGCGGACAGGGCAACACTGAAGCTTTCTTT
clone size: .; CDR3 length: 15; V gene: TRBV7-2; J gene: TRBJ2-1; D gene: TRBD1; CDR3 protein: CASSLQGELYNEQFF; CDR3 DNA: TGTGCCAGCAGCCTACAGGGGGAGCTTTACAATGAGCAGTTCTTC
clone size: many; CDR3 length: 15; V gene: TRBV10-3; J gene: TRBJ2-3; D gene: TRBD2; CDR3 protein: CASSPLAGRTDTQYF; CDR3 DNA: TGTGCCTCCTCTCCCCTAGCGGGGCGCACAGATACGCAGTATTTT
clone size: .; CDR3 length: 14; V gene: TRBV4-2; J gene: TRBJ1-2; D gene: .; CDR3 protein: CASSQEGASYGYTF; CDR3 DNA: TGTGCCAGCAGCCAAGAGGGGGCCAGCTATGGCTACACCTTC
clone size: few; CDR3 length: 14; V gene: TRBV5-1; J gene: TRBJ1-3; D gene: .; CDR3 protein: CASSTQGRGNTIYF; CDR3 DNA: TGCGCCAGCAGTACGCAGGGTCGTGGAAACACCATATATTTT
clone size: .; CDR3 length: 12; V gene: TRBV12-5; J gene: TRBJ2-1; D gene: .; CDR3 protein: CASGLVRASQFF; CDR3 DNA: TGTGCTAGTGGTTTGGTTCGCGCCTCTCAGTTCTTC
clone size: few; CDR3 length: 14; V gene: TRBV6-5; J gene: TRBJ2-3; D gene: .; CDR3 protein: CASSPRPSPDTQYF; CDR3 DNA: TGTGCCAGCAGCCCAAGGCCTTCCCCAGATACGCAGTATTTT
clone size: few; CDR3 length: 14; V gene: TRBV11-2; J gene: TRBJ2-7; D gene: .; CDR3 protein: CASSLSDGGYEQYF; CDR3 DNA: TGTGCCAGCAGCTTATCGGACGGGGGCTACGAGCAGTACTTC
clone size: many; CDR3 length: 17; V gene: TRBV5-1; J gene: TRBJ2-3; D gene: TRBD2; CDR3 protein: CASRRIGTSGVTDTQYF; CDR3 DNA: TGCGCCAGCAGGCGGATCGGGACTAGCGGGGTCACAGATACGCAGTATTTT
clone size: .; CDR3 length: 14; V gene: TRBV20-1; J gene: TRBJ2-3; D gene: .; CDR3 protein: CSARVQINTDTQYF; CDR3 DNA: TGCAGTGCTAGAGTACAGATAAACACAGATACGCAGTATTTT
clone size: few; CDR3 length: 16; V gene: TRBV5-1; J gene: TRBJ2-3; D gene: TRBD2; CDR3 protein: CASSTAGGASTDTQYF; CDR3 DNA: TGCGCCAGCAGTACGGCGGGGGGGGCTAGCACAGATACGCAGTATTTT
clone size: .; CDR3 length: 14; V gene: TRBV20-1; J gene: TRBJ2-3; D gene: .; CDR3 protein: CSARGVMRTDTQYF; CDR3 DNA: TGCAGTGCTAGGGGGGTAATGAGGACAGATACGCAGTATTTT
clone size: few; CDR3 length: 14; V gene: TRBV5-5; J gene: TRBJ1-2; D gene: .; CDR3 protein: CASSLSQGLGGYTF; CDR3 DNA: TGTGCCAGCAGTCTTTCACAGGGACTGGGCGGCTACACCTTC
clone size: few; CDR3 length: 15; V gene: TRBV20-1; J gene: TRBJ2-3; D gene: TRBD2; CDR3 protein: CSAAPAGGSTDTQYF; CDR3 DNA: TGCAGTGCTGCGCCAGCGGGGGGGAGCACAGATACGCAGTATTTT
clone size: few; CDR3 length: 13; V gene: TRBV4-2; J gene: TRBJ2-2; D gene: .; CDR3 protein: CASGGGETGELFF; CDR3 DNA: TGTGCCAGTGGGGGGGGCGAGACCGGGGAGCTGTTTTTT
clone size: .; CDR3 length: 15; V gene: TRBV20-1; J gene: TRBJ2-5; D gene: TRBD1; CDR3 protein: CSASPDRASGETQYF; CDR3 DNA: TGCAGTGCTAGTCCCGACAGGGCAAGTGGCGAGACCCAGTACTTC
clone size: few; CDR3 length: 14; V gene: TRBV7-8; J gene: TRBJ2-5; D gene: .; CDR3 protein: CASSPGRGLENPYF; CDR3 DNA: TGTGCCAGCAGCCCAGGGCGAGGGCTAGAAAACCCCTACTTC
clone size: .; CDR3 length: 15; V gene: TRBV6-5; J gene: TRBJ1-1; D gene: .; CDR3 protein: CASSYWGGGNTEAFF; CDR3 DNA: TGTGCCAGCAGTTACTGGGGAGGGGGAAACACTGAAGCTTTCTTT
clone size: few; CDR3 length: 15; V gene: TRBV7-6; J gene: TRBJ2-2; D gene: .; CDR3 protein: CASSHPGGNTGELFF; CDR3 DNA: TGTGCCAGCAGCCACCCCGGTGGGAACACCGGGGAGCTGTTTTTT
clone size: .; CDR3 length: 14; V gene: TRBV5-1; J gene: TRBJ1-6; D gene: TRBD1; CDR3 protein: CASSPGTADSPLHF; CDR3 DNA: TGCGCCAGCAGCCCAGGGACAGCGGATTCACCCCTCCACTTT
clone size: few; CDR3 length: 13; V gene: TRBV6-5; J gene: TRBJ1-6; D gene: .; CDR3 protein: CASSYGTASDVHF; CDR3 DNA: TGTGCCAGCAGTTACGGGACGGCGAGTGATGTCCACTTT
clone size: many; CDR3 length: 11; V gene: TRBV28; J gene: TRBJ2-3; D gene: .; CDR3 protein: CASTRSDTQYF; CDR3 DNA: TGTGCCAGCACGCGTTCAGATACGCAGTATTTT
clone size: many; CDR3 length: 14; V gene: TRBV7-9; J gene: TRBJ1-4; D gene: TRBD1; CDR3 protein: CASSPGQGSEKLFF; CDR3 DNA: TGTGCCAGCAGCCCGGGACAGGGGAGCGAAAAACTGTTTTTT
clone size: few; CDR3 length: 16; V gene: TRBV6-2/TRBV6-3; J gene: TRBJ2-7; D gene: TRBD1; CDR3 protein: CASSYPGTAPTYEQYF; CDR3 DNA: TGTGCCAGCAGTTACCCGGGGACAGCTCCAACCTACGAGCAGTACTTC
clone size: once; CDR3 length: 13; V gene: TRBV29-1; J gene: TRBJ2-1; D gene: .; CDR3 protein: CSVDGTDYNEQFF; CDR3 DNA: TGCAGCGTGGACGGGACGGACTACAATGAGCAGTTCTTC
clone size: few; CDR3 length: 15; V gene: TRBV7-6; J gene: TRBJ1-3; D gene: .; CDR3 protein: CASSRGQTVGNTIYF; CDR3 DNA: TGTGCCAGCAGCCGGGGACAAACGGTCGGAAACACCATATATTTT
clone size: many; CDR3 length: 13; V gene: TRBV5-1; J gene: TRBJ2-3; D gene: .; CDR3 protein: CASSLEGTDTQYF; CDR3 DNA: TGCGCCAGCAGCTTAGAGGGTACAGATACGCAGTATTTT
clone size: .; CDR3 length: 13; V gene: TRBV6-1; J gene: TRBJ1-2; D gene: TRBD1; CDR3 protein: CASSPTGESGYTF; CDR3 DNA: TGTGCCAGCAGTCCAACAGGGGAGTCTGGCTACACCTTC
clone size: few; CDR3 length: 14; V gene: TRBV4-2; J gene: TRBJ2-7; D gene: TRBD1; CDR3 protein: CASSQGQGVGEQYF; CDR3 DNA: TGTGCCAGCAGCCAAGGGCAGGGGGTGGGGGAGCAGTACTTC
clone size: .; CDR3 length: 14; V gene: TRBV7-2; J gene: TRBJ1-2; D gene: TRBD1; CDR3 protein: CASSLTGGKSGYTF; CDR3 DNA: TGTGCCAGCAGCCTGACAGGGGGGAAGAGTGGCTACACCTTC
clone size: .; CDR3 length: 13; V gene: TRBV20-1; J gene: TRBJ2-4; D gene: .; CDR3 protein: CSASGGAKNIQYF; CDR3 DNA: TGCAGTGCTAGTGGAGGGGCCAAAAACATTCAGTACTTC
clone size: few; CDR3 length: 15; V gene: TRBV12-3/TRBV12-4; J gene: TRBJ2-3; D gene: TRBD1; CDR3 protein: CASSLRQGIGDTQYF; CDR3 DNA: TGTGCCAGCAGTTTAAGACAGGGCATCGGAGATACGCAGTATTTT
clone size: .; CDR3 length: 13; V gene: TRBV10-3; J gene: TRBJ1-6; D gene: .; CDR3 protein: CAISGRTDSPLHF; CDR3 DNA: TGTGCCATCAGTGGAAGAACGGACTCACCCCTCCACTTT
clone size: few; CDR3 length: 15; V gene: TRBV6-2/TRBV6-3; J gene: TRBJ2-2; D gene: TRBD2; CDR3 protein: CASTLAGANTGELFF; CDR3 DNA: TGTGCCAGCACCCTAGCGGGGGCGAACACCGGGGAGCTGTTTTTT
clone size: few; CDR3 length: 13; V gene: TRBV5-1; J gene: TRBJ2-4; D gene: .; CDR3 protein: CASSYPGDDIQYF; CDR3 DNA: TGCGCCAGCAGCTATCCTGGTGATGACATTCAGTACTTC
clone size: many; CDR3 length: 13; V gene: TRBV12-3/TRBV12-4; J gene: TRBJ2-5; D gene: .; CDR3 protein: CASSLAVEGAQYF; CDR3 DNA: TGTGCCAGCAGTTTAGCGGTCGAAGGGGCCCAGTACTTC
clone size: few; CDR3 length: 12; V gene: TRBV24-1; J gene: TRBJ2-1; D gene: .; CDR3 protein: CATSSGENEQFF; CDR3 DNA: TGTGCCACCAGCTCAGGAGAAAATGAGCAGTTCTTC
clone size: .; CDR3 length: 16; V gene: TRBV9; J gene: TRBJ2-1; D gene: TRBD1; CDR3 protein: CASSALRDRADNEQFF; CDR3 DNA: TGTGCCAGCAGCGCCCTGAGGGACAGGGCTGACAATGAGCAGTTCTTC
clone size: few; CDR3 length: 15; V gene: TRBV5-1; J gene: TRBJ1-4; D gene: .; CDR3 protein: CASSLRGVTNEKLFF; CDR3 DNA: TGCGCCAGCAGCCTGAGGGGGGTCACTAATGAAAAACTGTTTTTT